This T cell receptor beta chain was sequenced in a study of CD8 T cell repertoires and HIV-1 epitope variants (dated by TCRdb to the early 2020s). Regarding the study in general: T cells were stimulated in separate culture wells with each of twenty-five peptides representing autologous and known Gag and Nef epitope variants. A total of 83 T cell cultures were run, with each culture condition performed in triplicate except for one peptide, which was performed in duplicate. Cultures were maintained for around eleven days in IMDM with gentamicin, and half-media changes adding IL-2, IL-7 and IL-15 were performed on days 3 and 7. Three Gag epitope families and Nef HW9 and YT9 were included among the tested epitopes. T cells were enriched using the EasySep Human T Cell Enrichment Kit and were co-cultured with equal numbers of autologous T cell-negative cells serving as antigen-presenting cells. An aliquot of 1M T cells was set aside as an uncultured baseline condition, separate from the 80 or so T cell cultures. Control conditions included a CMV, EBV and flu peptide pool, the Ebola AY9 epitope as negative control, and a no-peptide well. Overall study results and their limits: The assay identified only TCR beta chains and indicated proliferation in response to antigen, without indicating T cell function or cytokine profile. A few clonotypes recognized the Nef KF9 family and one the HW9 family, with no responses to the TAALDMSHF plasma variant. Fewer than ten antigen-specific TCR beta clonotypes were identified, of which about six appeared to be cross-reactive for autologous or known escape epitope variants.

With regard to this clone: The clone's antigen remains unknown. Within one base of it there is no much larger clone, and no base qualities were kept.

From a lookup of the germline V gene, CDR1 and CDR2 are MGHDK and SYGVNS. The CDR3 covers 15 residues, taking in both the cysteine and the phenylalanine. Just the 45-base CDR3 DNA is kept, in frame starting at base 1. The V end gives up 8 bases and the J end 5 bases, leaving 12 bases in the junction not matched to a gene. Sequencing of TCR beta CDR3 regions was performed at survey depth on the immunoSEQ platform. The QIAamp DNA micro kit was used to extract genomic DNA from every cultured and uncultured CD8+ T cell population. The study's processing was this. Any sample with under 5,000 productive reads was excluded, and this exclusion removed about 6.5% of the roughly 75 cultures stimulated with HIV peptides. A MANAFEST web app trimmed sequences to CDR3 and removed nonproductive sequences, CDR3s under 5 amino acids, and those not starting C or ending F/W. To count as antigen-specific, a clonotype had to be expanded in at least 2 of 3 replicates compared with the no-peptide control at FDR 0.01, and only within one epitope family. A frequency at least fivefold higher than in wells stimulated with peptides from other epitope families was additionally required for specific clonotypes. TCRdb holds this immuneACCESS table with in-frame rearrangements only. Some clones are missing; in checked studies, unresolved V genes explain under half, and the rest has no known cause. That table furnishes V, J and clone size, whereas the DNA furnished D and trimming. This sample has 3,500 to 4,000 clones in its table, and more than 60% of those were observed once. The top ten clonotypes cover approximately 46% of the sample.

The EasySep Human CD8+ T Cell Enrichment Kit was used on day 10 to isolate CD8+ T cells from every culture. Source material: cultured CD8+ T cells derived from PBMCs. The rearranged segments are TRBV25-1 and TRBJ2-1, with 7 bases aligning to TRBD2. The clonotype comes from a male donor with HIV. The CDR3 reads CASGGWLAADNEQFF. The DNA sequence is as follows: TGTGCCAGCGGAGGTTGGCTAGCGGCCGACAATGAGCAGTTCTTC.